This T cell receptor beta chain was captured in a study of T cells in Graves' hyperthyroidism and ophthalmopathy. Germline V gene sequence: CDR1 MNHNY, CDR2 SVGAGI (reference sequence). CDR3 length: 14 residues. V lost 6 bases to trimming and J lost 2 bases, with 14 bases between them. TCR beta CDR3 regions were amplified from RNA. Initially, a first-round RT-PCR of the TCR CDR3 employed the HTBI primer set. Each CDR3 protein gets one entry after TCRdb re-called the multiplex PCR reads with MiXCR. The sample carries 600,000 or so distinct CDR3 sequences, about 43% recorded once. Newly diagnosed patients aged 18 to 65 had hyperthyroidism of under 2 months' duration. Diagnoses were established using clinical symptoms, serum thyroxine and TRAb, thyroid ultrasound and orbital computed tomography. Worth noting for this clonotype: Its antigen remains unidentified.

Study-level results: Most expanded thyroid clonotypes above 0.001 also appeared in blood.

The TCR sequence derives from a woman under 30 with Graves' hyperthyroidism. This rearrangement joins TRBV6-6 to TRBJ2-7; either TRBD1 or TRBD2 may supply D (5 bases each). The sequencing input was peripheral blood or thyroid tissue (not recorded which). The CDR3, as DNA: TGTGCCAGCAGCAGAATGGGGGACCCCTACGAGCAGTACTTC. Amino acids: CASSRMGDPYEQYF.